This is a list of T cell receptor beta chains from one sample in a study of blood T cell repertoires in COVID-19. Profiling relied on immunoSEQ multiplex PCR, and the TCRdb table lists in-frame clones only, not all of them. The data show 200,000 to 300,000 clones, with approximately 91% seen just once and about 0.65% held by the top ten. The sequencing sample was made of peripheral blood. The receptors derive from a human donor in a cohort sampled during active COVID-19. Each CDR3 is given with its conserved first and last residue. A D gene is named only where the DNA matches it firmly. Where a row states a size, it is once, few, many or the class of an expanded clone; other rows omit it.

clone size,J gene,V gene,D gene,CDR3 protein,CDR3 DNA
once,TRBJ1-1,TRBV19,.,CASSIIRTVGEVTEAFF,TGTGCCAGTAGTATCATACGGACAGTTGGTGAAGTCACTGAAGCTTTCTTT
.,TRBJ2-7,TRBV28,TRBD1,CASSLGTGDEQYF,TGTGCCAGCAGTCTAGGGACAGGGGACGAGCAGTACTTC
.,TRBJ2-7,TRBV19,TRBD1,CASSTQGARPYEQYF,TGTGCCAGTAGTACCCAGGGGGCGCGTCCCTACGAGCAGTACTTC
.,TRBJ1-2,TRBV19,.,CASSFTQGYHSGYTF,TGTGCCAGTAGTTTCACACAGGGATATCACAGTGGCTACACCTTC
few,TRBJ2-3,TRBV7-6,.,CASSSREGGTTDTQYF,TGTGCCAGCAGCTCTCGAGAGGGAGGCACCACAGATACGCAGTATTTT
.,TRBJ1-1,TRBV7-9,.,CASSLGPGMNTEAFF,TGTGCCAGCAGCTTAGGTCCGGGGATGAACACTGAAGCTTTCTTT
.,TRBJ2-7,TRBV21-1,.,CASSKCGTGMSGEQYF,TGTGCCAGCAGCAAATGCGGGACAGGGATGTCTGGCGAGCAGTACTTC
once,TRBJ2-1,TRBV7-2,TRBD2,CASSLSGKRGSNEQFF,TGTGCCAGCAGCCTGAGCGGGAAGCGAGGTAGTAATGAGCAGTTCTTC
.,TRBJ1-1,TRBV2,.,CASSEASAGRTEAFF,TGTGCCAGCAGTGAGGCCAGCGCGGGGAGAACTGAAGCTTTCTTT
.,TRBJ2-7,TRBV4-2,TRBD2,CASSRSSGRGWYEQYF,TGTGCCAGCAGCCGATCTAGCGGGAGGGGATGGTACGAGCAGTACTTC
.,TRBJ1-5,TRBV30,.,CAWSVAGQQPQHF,TGTGCCTGGAGTGTCGCAGGGCAGCAGCCCCAGCATTTT
.,TRBJ1-3,TRBV7-9,TRBD1,CASSLEEQGPSGNTIYF,TGTGCCAGCAGCTTAGAGGAACAGGGGCCCTCTGGAAACACCATATATTTT
.,TRBJ2-1,TRBV27,TRBD2,CASSVLGRANEQFF,TGTGCCAGCAGCGTCCTCGGGAGGGCCAATGAGCAGTTCTTC
.,TRBJ1-5,TRBV28,.,CASSLGRDNQPQHF,TGTGCCAGCAGTTTGGGCAGGGATAATCAGCCCCAGCATTTT
.,TRBJ1-4,TRBV18,.,CASSPGTTNEKLFF,TGTGCCAGCTCACCAGGGACTACTAATGAAAAACTGTTTTTT
.,TRBJ2-7,TRBV9,TRBD1,CASSVGGGNIYEQYF,TGTGCCAGCAGCGTAGGAGGGGGCAATATCTACGAGCAGTACTTC
.,TRBJ2-2,TRBV28,TRBD2,CASSIRDYTNTGELFF,TGTGCCAGCAGCATCCGGGACTATACGAACACCGGGGAGCTGTTTTTT
few,TRBJ1-2,TRBV6-1,.,CASSEIRVFTF,TGTGCCAGCAGTGAAATCAGGGTATTCACCTTC
.,TRBJ2-3,TRBV3-1/TRBV3-2,.,CASSQASPSSTDTQYF,TGTGCCAGCAGCCAAGCTAGTCCCTCAAGCACAGATACGCAGTATTTT
.,TRBJ1-5,TRBV7-6,TRBD1,CASSLGQGARQPQHF,TGTGCCAGCAGCTTAGGCCAGGGGGCGCGACAGCCCCAGCATTTT
.,TRBJ2-7,TRBV4-1,TRBD1,CASSLKPGTGGEPYEQYF,TGCGCCAGCAGCCTCAAACCCGGGACAGGGGGCGAGCCCTACGAGCAGTACTTC
.,TRBJ2-1,TRBV6-5,TRBD1,CASGQGHEQFF,TGTGCCAGCGGACAGGGCCATGAGCAGTTCTTC
.,TRBJ1-2,TRBV11-2,.,CASSLDRNYGYTF,TGTGCCAGCAGCTTAGACCGGAACTATGGCTACACCTTC
.,TRBJ1-2,TRBV3-1/TRBV3-2,TRBD1,CASSQDLGTANYGYTF,TGTGCCAGCAGCCAAGACCTCGGGACAGCCAACTATGGCTACACCTTC
.,TRBJ1-2,TRBV28,.,CASSFRTFYGYTF,TGTGCCAGCAGTTTCAGGACATTCTATGGCTACACCTTC
.,TRBJ1-4,TRBV7-9,TRBD1,CASSPQGLREKLFF,TGTGCCAGCAGCCCACAGGGGTTGAGGGAAAAACTGTTTTTT
.,TRBJ1-1,TRBV21-1,.,CASSKREGRTTEAFF,TGTGCCAGCAGCAAAAGGGAGGGTCGAACCACTGAAGCTTTCTTT